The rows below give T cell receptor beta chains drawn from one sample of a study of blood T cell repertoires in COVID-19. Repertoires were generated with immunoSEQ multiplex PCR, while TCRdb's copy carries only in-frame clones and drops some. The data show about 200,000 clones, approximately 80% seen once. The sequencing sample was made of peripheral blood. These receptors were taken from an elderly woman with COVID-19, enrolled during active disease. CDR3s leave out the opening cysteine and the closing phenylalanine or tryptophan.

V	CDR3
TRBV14	ASSQGDLSIYT
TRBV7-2	ASSPSSSVGRNIQY
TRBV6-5	ASSPKPGWDYEQY
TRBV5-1	ASRLAGESAYEQY
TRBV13	ASSLGQGRSYEQY
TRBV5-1	ASSLGRSTDTQY
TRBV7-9	ASSLSGADTQY
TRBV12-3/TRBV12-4	ASSLTGNYGYT
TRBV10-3	AISESPGVGELF
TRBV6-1	ASSEWGGEQF
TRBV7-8	ASSSDRAAGNTIY
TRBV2	ASSGTTGALVAF
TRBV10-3	AISVTGEEPQH
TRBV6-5	ATKQGASTDTQY
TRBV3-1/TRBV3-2	ASSQFGGPSYNEQF
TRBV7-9	ASSGGAYNEQF
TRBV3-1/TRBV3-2	ASSQADRYEQY
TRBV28	ASRQPDRFYGYT
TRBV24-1	ATSDPRTGATGELF
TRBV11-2	ASSLYLGTEQF
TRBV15	ATSTDLSYNEQF
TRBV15	ATSRERWRSPSSYEQY
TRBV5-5	ASSPNPTGMNTEAF
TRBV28	ASSILTGTSGNTIY